This TCR beta chain came from a study of CD8 T cells in ankylosing spondylitis. Unmatched junction bases numbered 8, after V lost 2 bases and J lost 4 bases. CDR1 is SGHRS, CDR2 YFSETQ, per germline. The CDR3 contains 16 residues. TCRdb re-derived calls from the 5' RACE reads in MiXCR, one entry per CDR3 protein. The data show some 200,000 distinct CDR3 sequences, with about 13% seen just once and about 17% held by the top ten. The specimen sequenced was blood, either unsorted or a sorted T cell fraction (not recorded which). This receptor was taken from a male donor with ankylosing spondylitis or in good health (not recorded which). The gene calls are TRBV5-1 and TRBJ2-7; 11 bases line up with TRBD2. DNA of the CDR3: TGCGCCAGCAGCTTACCTACTAGCGGGGGCCGGTACGAGCAGTACTTC. Protein: CASSLPTSGGRYEQYF.